The rows below give T cell receptor beta chains drawn from one sample of a study of tumor and adjacent non-tumor tissue in lung cancer. Each CDR3 protein is one row after TCRdb ran MiXCR on the multiplex PCR reads. The sample has under 80,000 distinct CDR3 sequences, roughly three quarters seen once. The specimen was distant non-tumor lung tissue. The receptors come from a man aged 55 to 70 with non-small cell lung cancer. CDR3s include the opening cysteine and the closing phenylalanine or tryptophan. A D gene is named only where the DNA matches it firmly. Expanded clones are given a class, and other clones once, few, many or no size at all.

v_gene: TRBV18
d_gene: TRBD2
j_gene: TRBJ2-5
abundance: .
CDR3aa: CASSPGGPGRWETQYF
CDR3nt: TGTGCCAGCTCACCGGGAGGGCCTGGCCGTTGGGAGACCCAGTACTTC

v_gene: TRBV12-3/TRBV12-4
d_gene: TRBD1
j_gene: TRBJ2-1
abundance: many
CDR3aa: CASSFGQGAKEQFF
CDR3nt: TGTGCCAGCAGTTTCGGGCAGGGGGCTAAGGAGCAGTTCTTC

v_gene: TRBV10-2
d_gene: .
j_gene: TRBJ1-2
abundance: many
CDR3aa: CASSEPGRLDYGYTF
CDR3nt: TGCGCCAGCAGTGAGCCGGGACGTCTAGACTATGGCTACACCTTC

v_gene: TRBV24-1
d_gene: .
j_gene: TRBJ2-1
abundance: .
CDR3aa: CATSDQPANEQFF
CDR3nt: TGTGCCACCAGTGATCAGCCGGCGAATGAACAGTTCTTC

v_gene: TRBV28
d_gene: TRBD2
j_gene: TRBJ2-1
abundance: .
CDR3aa: CTSSTASGRGLNERFF
CDR3nt: TGTACCAGCAGTACGGCTAGCGGGAGGGGTCTCAATGAGCGGTTCTTC

v_gene: TRBV28
d_gene: .
j_gene: TRBJ2-4
abundance: .
CDR3aa: CANSALTEAKNIQYF
CDR3nt: TGTGCCAACAGTGCACTCACAGAAGCCAAAAACATTCAGTACTTC

v_gene: TRBV28
d_gene: TRBD2
j_gene: TRBJ2-7
abundance: many
CDR3aa: CASSPLAGSNEQYF
CDR3nt: TGTGCCAGCAGTCCACTAGCGGGAAGCAACGAGCAGTACTTC

v_gene: TRBV5-1
d_gene: .
j_gene: TRBJ2-3
abundance: .
CDR3aa: CASSPETQPTDTQYF
CDR3nt: TGCGCCAGCAGCCCCGAGACACAACCCACGGATACGCAGTATTTT

v_gene: TRBV6-5
d_gene: TRBD2
j_gene: TRBJ2-7
abundance: .
CDR3aa: CSSRDAGGGYEQYF
CDR3nt: TGTTCCAGCAGAGATGCGGGGGGCGGGTACGAGCAGTACTTC

v_gene: TRBV29-1
d_gene: TRBD1
j_gene: TRBJ2-7
abundance: .
CDR3aa: CSGEGTGTYEQYF
CDR3nt: TGCAGCGGTGAGGGGACAGGAACCTACGAGCAGTATTTC